The next 25 T cell receptor beta chains were all read from a single sample in a study of T-cell memory formation after mild COVID-19 (dated by TCRdb to the early 2020s). Library creation used 5' RACE. The sequencing machine was an Illumina NovaSeq 6000. TCRdb took the public reads, trimmed them with fastp at Q25, ran MiXCR for clone calling and kept in-frame beta chains. Rows with one shared CDR3 protein collapse into an entry with the most common genes and DNA. The table for this sample lists fewer than 40,000 distinct CDR3 sequences; 7% to 8% of them were counted only once. Approximately 29% of the sample rests with the top ten. Sequenced: PBMCs or a T cell subset sorted from them (not recorded which). These receptors were collected from a man between 18 and 35 years old who had mild COVID-19 (a few samples of this study predate the infection). The sample titles of this study are shuffled in the database, so cell type and time point are left out; the donor was told from shared clones.

V usage is TRBV19 and J usage is TRBJ1-1; no firm D call. Trimming stripped 7 bases from V and 0 bases from J, with 9 bases between. CDR1 is LNHDA, CDR2 SQIVND, per germline (reference sequence). This CDR3 region has 13 residues. In DNA, the CDR3 is TGTGCCAGTACCGGCAGTCTGAACACTGAAGCTTTCTTT. Amino acid sequence: CASTGSLNTEAFF.

This clonotype has ten or more counts. DNA of the CDR3: TGTGCCAGCAGCTTGGCCCGGGACACCTACGAGCAGTACGTC. Its translation is CASSLARDTYEQYV. V and J are TRBV5-4 and TRBJ2-7, with D possibly matching TRBD1 (6 bases). V was clipped by 0 bases and J by 2 bases, with 9 bases between them. CDR3 length: 14 residues. From germline, CDR1 is SGHNT and CDR2 YYREEE (reference sequence).

This clonotype was seen repeatedly, ten times or more. The rearrangement uses TRBV9 and TRBJ1-1; 7 nucleotides agree with TRBD1. J gave up 3 bases and V 4 bases, and 9 bases lay outside the gene matches. The CDR3 is made up of 15 amino acids. CDR1 and CDR2 from the germline V gene are SGDLS and YYNGEE. The DNA of the CDR3 is TGTGCCAGCAGCCCCAGACAGGGACTGGACACTGAAGCTTTCTTT. Translation gives CASSPRQGLDTEAFF.

This clonotype was picked up many times. J is TRBJ2-3 and V is TRBV5-1; D unresolved. V was trimmed by 4 bases and J by 6 bases, leaving 9 bases between them. CDR1 is SGHRS and CDR2 is YFSETQ in the germline V gene. This CDR3 has 12 residues. CDR3 in DNA: TGCGCCAGCAGCGTGACTGGCGATACGCAGTATTTT. This sequence encodes CASSVTGDTQYF.

Many counts were recorded for this clonotype. The V call is TRBV5-1, the J call TRBJ1-1; D is undetermined. Germline loops: CDR1 SGHRS, CDR2 YFSETQ. The CDR3 spans 15 residues. Trimming took 0 bases from V and 1 from J, leaving 10 bases between them. Here the CDR3 reads CASSLAMLSNTEAFF. The CDR3, as DNA: TGCGCCAGCAGCTTGGCAATGCTATCGAACACTGAAGCTTTCTTT. The whole variable domain, filled in from reference TRBV5-1 and TRBJ1-1, reads KAGVTQTPRYLIKTRGQQVTLSCSPISGHRSVSWYQQTPGQGLQFLFEYFSETQRNKGNFPGRFSGRQFSNSRSEMNVSTLELGDSALYLCASSLAMLSNTEAFFGQGTRLTVV.

In this sample, this clonotype turned up a few times. The junction shows a germline mismatch at one end, possibly a read error. V and J are TRBV11-2 and TRBJ2-5; possibly TRBD1 or TRBD2 for D (6 bases each). CDR1 SGHAT and CDR2 FQNNGV come from the germline V gene. The CDR3 length is 11 residues. DNA of the CDR3: TGTGCCAGCAGCGCCGGTTGGGGGGCAAACTTC. Translated, it gives CASSAGWGANF.

The sample holds many counts of this clonotype. This chain uses TRBV5-1 with TRBJ2-3, with D perhaps TRBD2 (6 bases). Looked up from germline, CDR1 is SGHRS and CDR2 is YFSETQ. The ends were cut back, 3 bases at V and 0 bases at J, with 11 bases in the middle. The CDR3 spans 15 residues. The DNA of the CDR3 is TGCGCCAGCAGCTCTGGGGAGGCGAGCACAGATACGCAGTATTTT. Translation gives CASSSGEASTDTQYF.

Only a few counts were recorded for this clonotype. V is TRBV4-3 and J is TRBJ2-5; D is unclear. Germline V gene sequence: CDR1 LGHNA, CDR2 YSLEER. The CDR3 has 13 residues. V was pared by 1 base and J by 5 bases, with 8 bases between. The CDR3 coding sequence is TGCGCCAGCAGCCAAGGTACTGGGGAGACCCAGTACTTC. Amino acid sequence: CASSQGTGETQYF.

A few counts support this clonotype. The chain joins TRBV18 to TRBJ2-1; D gene uncertain. Germline assignment: CDR1 KGHSH and CDR2 LQKENI. CDR3 length: 17 amino acids. V was cut by 2 bases and J by 1 base, with 15 bases left in between. Here the CDR3 DNA reads TGTGCCAGCTCACCAGGTTCCGACTGGGGTTCCTACAATGAGCAGTTCTTC. This sequence encodes CASSPGSDWGSYNEQFF.

In this sample, this clonotype turned up a few times. This sequence joins TRBV11-3 and TRBJ1-1; D is undetermined. From germline, CDR1 is SGHNT and CDR2 YENEEA. The V and J ends lost 4 bases and 1 base respectively, with 10 bases between them. The CDR3 covers 14 residues. CDR3 sequence: CASSYSGENTEAFF. CDR3 bases: TGTGCCAGCAGCTACTCAGGCGAGAACACTGAAGCTTTCTTT.

This clonotype showed up many times. This chain connects TRBV5-1 to TRBJ2-6; D gene unclear. This CDR3 is built from 16 residues. Germline V CDR1 and CDR2: SGHRS, YFSETQ. Trimming stripped 1 base from V and 2 bases from J, with 10 bases between. CDR3 in DNA: TGCGCCAGCAGCTTGACACTTTTGGCTGGGGCCAACGTCCTGACTTTC. It codes for CASSLTLLAGANVLTF.

The table lists this clonotype with a few counts. Mismatch with germline at one junction end may stem from a read error. The genes are TRBV30 and TRBJ2-1, with TRBD2 identical over 7 bases. This CDR3 spans 14 amino acids. CDR1 is GTSNPN and CDR2 is SVGIG in the germline V gene (reference sequence). CDR3 region: CAWSFFGRPSGLGF. CDR3 bases: TGTGCCTGGAGTTTCTTCGGGAGGCCCTCCGGTCTGGGGTTC. Filled out from reference TRBV30 and TRBJ2-1, the complete variable domain reads SQTIHQWPATLVQPVGSPLSLECTVEGTSNPNLYWYRQAAGRGLQLLFYSVGIGQISSEVPQNLSASRPQDRQFILSSKKLLLSDSGFYLCAWSFFGRPSGLGFGPGTRLTVL.

In this sample, this clonotype turned up many times. J is TRBJ1-6 and V is TRBV6-6, with 9 bases aligning to TRBD1. This CDR3 is built from 15 residues. J was trimmed by 10 bases and V by 6 bases; bases with no gene match: 10. The germline gives CDR1 MNHNY, CDR2 SVGAGI (reference sequence). CDR3 sequence (DNA): TGTGCCAGCAGCGACGCGGGACAGGGACTATCACCCCTCCACTTT. Its translation is CASSDAGQGLSPLHF.

The chain combines TRBV11-3 with TRBJ2-5, with 9 bases lining up with TRBD1. Germline assignment: CDR1 SGHNT and CDR2 YENEEA. The CDR3 is 14 amino acids. V trimming: 5 bases; J trimming: 0 bases; junction bases outside the gene matches: 1. CDR3 nucleotide sequence: TGTGCCAGCAGCCGACAGGGGGACCAAGAGACCCAGTACTTC. Its protein is CASSRQGDQETQYF.

Ten or more counts support this clonotype. CDR3 residues: CASSLVLAGGPGYNEQFF. As DNA, the CDR3 is TGTGCCAGCAGCTTAGTGCTAGCGGGGGGGCCCGGCTACAATGAGCAGTTCTTC. This sequence joins TRBV7-3 and TRBJ2-1; 12 nucleotides line up with TRBD2. Germline CDR1 is SGHTA and CDR2 is FQGTGA. The CDR3 contains 18 residues. V dropped 2 bases and J dropped 3; count of bases not matched to a gene: 8.

The chain employs TRBV11-3 and TRBJ2-1; the D is unclear. V lost 5 bases, J lost 6 bases, and 14 bases lay in between. Germline CDR1 reads SGHNT; CDR2 reads YENEEA. The CDR3 is 14 residues long. Written as DNA, the CDR3 is TGTGCCAGCAGCCCCCCCGGTCTTTCCAATGAGCAGTTCTTC. Protein sequence: CASSPPGLSNEQFF.

This clonotype came up many times. The genes are TRBV5-1 and TRBJ1-2; D gene unclear. Germline assignment: CDR1 SGHRS and CDR2 YFSETQ. This CDR3 contains 15 residues. The germline V and J ends were trimmed by 4 bases and 5 bases, with 18 bases remaining between them. The CDR3 spells CASSHVPVSEYGYTF. CDR3 coding DNA: TGCGCCAGCAGCCACGTTCCAGTCTCGGAATATGGCTACACCTTC.

This clonotype was seen a handful of times. This sequence may be a read error, since a much larger clone differs from it by one base. The chain has TRBV10-3 and TRBJ2-3; D is possibly TRBD2 (7 bases). The CDR3 spans 18 residues. Germline loops: CDR1 ENHRY, CDR2 SYGVKD. Trimming removed 6 bases at V and 6 bases at J, with 28 bases between. Written as DNA, the CDR3 is TGTGCCATCAGCCTGGGGGGGCTTCGAGCGGTGAGGGCGGATACGCAGTATTTT. Its protein is CAISLGGLRAVRADTQYF.

This clonotype was counted at least ten times. DNA of the CDR3: TGCGCCAGCAGCGTAAGACAGGTCCGCGAGCAGTACGTC. Translating it yields CASSVRQVREQYV. V and J are TRBV5-1 and TRBJ2-7, with TRBD1 as a possible D gene (6 bases). The V end was cut by 4 bases, the J end by 6 bases, with 14 bases between. The CDR3 contains 13 residues. The V gene's germline CDR1 is SGHRS and CDR2 YFSETQ.

This clonotype has at least ten counts. The rearrangement uses TRBV4-1 and TRBJ2-1; perhaps TRBD1 as D (6 bases). Trimming removed 4 bases from V and 9 bases from J, with 16 bases in between. CDR3 size: 14 residues. Germline CDR1 and CDR2: MGHRA and YSYEKL. The CDR3 nucleotides are TGCGCCAGCAGCCCTACTTCAGGGGTCACTGAGCAGTTCTTC. Translation: CASSPTSGVTEQFF.

This clonotype was counted many times. DNA of the CDR3: TGTGCCAGCAGGGGGGACAGGGAGTCCTATAATTCACCCCTCCACTTT. Its protein product is CASRGDRESYNSPLHF. The V and J genes are TRBV7-8 and TRBJ1-6, with 9 bases fitting TRBD1. Trimming at V came to 6 bases and at J to 1 base, leaving 4 bases not matched to a gene. Per the germline V gene, CDR1 is SGHVS and CDR2 is FQNEAQ. The CDR3 is 16 amino acids.

Ten or more counts support this clonotype. The chain employs TRBV12-3 or TRBV12-4 and TRBJ2-3, with D hard to call. The ends were cut back, 6 bases at V and 1 base at J, with 14 bases in the middle. The CDR3 runs to 15 residues. DNA of the CDR3: TGTGCCAGCAGCCCAACATCATGGGGCACAGATACGCAGTATTTT. It translates to CASSPTSWGTDTQYF.

The V gene is TRBV5-1, the J gene TRBJ1-1, with a weak D call TRBD1 (5 bases). Germline CDR1 and CDR2: SGHRS and YFSETQ. Between the trimmed V and J ends, which lost 6 bases and 3 bases, there was a span of 15 bases. The CDR3 spans 14 residues. CDR3: CASNPRGGDTEAFF. The CDR3 nucleotides are TGCGCCAGCAACCCAAGGGGAGGTGACACTGAAGCTTTCTTT.

At least ten counts were recorded for this clonotype. This chain links TRBV15 with TRBJ2-7; D remains ambiguous. Looked up from germline, CDR1 is LNHNV and CDR2 is YYDKDF (reference sequence). The CDR3 has 11 residues. The ends were cut back, 5 bases at V and 3 bases at J, with 5 bases in the middle. The CDR3 spells CATSAYYEQYV. The CDR3 region has the DNA TGTGCCACCAGCGCTTACTACGAGCAGTACGTC.

Many counts were recorded for this clonotype. The chain joins TRBV20-1 to TRBJ2-3; D not resolved. The germline V gene encodes CDR1 DFQATT and CDR2 SNEGSKA (reference sequence). The CDR3 spans 13 residues. The V end was cut by 6 bases, the J end by 7 bases, with 17 bases between. The CDR3 sequence: CSALSTDTHTQYF. The CDR3 bases are TGCAGTGCCCTTAGCACAGATACGCATACGCAGTATTTT.